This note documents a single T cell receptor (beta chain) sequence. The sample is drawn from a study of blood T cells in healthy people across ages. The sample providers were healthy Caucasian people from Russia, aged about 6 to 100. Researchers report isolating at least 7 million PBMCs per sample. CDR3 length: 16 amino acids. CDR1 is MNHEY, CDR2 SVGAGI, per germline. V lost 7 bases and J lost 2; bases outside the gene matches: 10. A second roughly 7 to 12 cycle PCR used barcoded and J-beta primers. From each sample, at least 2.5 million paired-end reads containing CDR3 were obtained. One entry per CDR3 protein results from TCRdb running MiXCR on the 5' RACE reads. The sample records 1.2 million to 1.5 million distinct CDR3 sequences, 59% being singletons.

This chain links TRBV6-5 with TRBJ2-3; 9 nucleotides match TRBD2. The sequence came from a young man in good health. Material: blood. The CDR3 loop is CASKSLAGSSTDTQYF. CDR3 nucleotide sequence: TGTGCCAGCAAGTCTCTAGCGGGGAGCTCCACAGATACGCAGTATTTT.